This TCR beta chain was profiled in a study of shared clonotypes between healthy human individuals. At the level of the study: Each donor had three CD4 naive, three CD4 memory, two CD8 naive and one CD8 memory plate. Points from the study as a whole: Blood alone was sampled, and tissue repertoires likely differ. Clonotypes which were not shared had lower generation probabilities than clonotypes that all four donors shared.

The ends lost 3 bases at V and 1 base at J; junction bases unmatched: 6. Germline V CDR1 and CDR2: MGHRA, YSYEKL. The CDR3 is made up of 16 amino acids. Assay: immunoSEQ multiplex PCR; the TCRdb copy retains only in-frame clones and omits some. Among some 200,000 clones listed, roughly 91% were seen once. About this clone itself: The antigen is undetermined.

A CD45RA+ naive subset and a CD45RA-negative memory subset were split from CD4+ cells. The TCR sequence derives from a woman in her twenties or thirties in good health. Sequencing was performed on naive CD4+ T cells sorted from blood. Specified subset: CD45RA+ positively selected. V and J are TRBV4-1 and TRBJ2-7; 10 nucleotides line up with TRBD2. In nucleotides, the CDR3 is TGCGCCAGCAGCCAGGCCGGGACTAGCGCTTCCTACGAGCAGTACTTC. This translates into CASSQAGTSASYEQYF.